The 24 T cell receptor beta chains in this list originate from one sample, sequenced in a study of patients and donors after allogeneic stem cell transplantation (dated by TCRdb to 2020 to 2022). Library method: RT-PCR. Instrument used: NextSeq 550. The public reads were reprocessed in TCRdb via fastp at Q25 and MiXCR, keeping in-frame beta chains. Rows merge per CDR3 protein into single entries with the most common DNA and genes. The sample table records about a million distinct CDR3 sequences; more than 15% of these occur just once. The ten largest clones represent around 6% of the sample. Material for sequencing was blood, either unsorted or a sorted T cell fraction (not recorded which). The origin of the receptors is a human donor who was either an allogeneic HSCT recipient or a stem cell or donor lymphocyte infusion donor (not recorded which). It is not recorded whose cells these are; they may come from a transplant donor.

This clonotype turned up a few times. The chain employs TRBV6-5 and TRBJ1-1; a weak D match, TRBD1 (5 bases). Trimming left V 0 bases short and J 3 bases short, with 17 bases between. From germline, CDR1 is MNHEY and CDR2 SVGAGI. This CDR3 has 17 amino acids. The CDR3 here is CASSYSYQGKGYTEAFF. CDR3 nucleotide sequence: TGTGCCAGCAGTTACTCGTATCAAGGGAAGGGGTACACTGAAGCTTTCTTT.

The V and J genes are TRBV29-1 and TRBJ2-7; the match to TRBD1 covers 7 bases. The CDR3 consists of 16 residues. Germline V CDR1 and CDR2: SQVTM, ANQGSEA. V shed 0 bases and J 4 bases; nucleotides not matched to a gene: 12. The CDR3 sequence is CSVEDPGDRETYEQYF. In DNA form, the CDR3 reads TGCAGCGTTGAAGATCCTGGAGACAGGGAAACGTACGAGCAGTACTTC.

The rearrangement uses TRBV7-3 and TRBJ2-3; 8 positions match TRBD2. J gave up 4 bases and V 6 bases, and 15 bases lay outside the gene matches. CDR3 length: 17 residues. Germline V lookup: CDR1 SGHTA, CDR2 FQGTGA. The CDR3 sequence: CASRQNRPGLEADTQYF. In DNA form, the CDR3 reads TGTGCCAGCAGGCAAAACCGTCCGGGACTAGAGGCAGATACGCAGTATTTT.

This clonotype was seen many times. The V and J genes are TRBV20-1 and TRBJ2-1; 14 positions agree with TRBD2. CDR1 DFQATT and CDR2 SNEGSKA come from the germline V gene (reference sequence). V lost 5 bases and J lost 7; bases outside the gene matches: 10. The CDR3 runs 16 residues. As DNA, the CDR3 is TGCAGTGCTTATAAGACTAGCGGGGGGGCTCTGAATGAGCAGTTCTTC. Translated: CSAYKTSGGALNEQFF.

In this sample, this clonotype turned up a few times. This rearrangement joins TRBV27 to TRBJ1-1, with 7 positions matching TRBD1. The germline V gene encodes CDR1 MNHEY and CDR2 SMNVEV (reference sequence). Trimming removed 7 bases from V and 3 bases from J; junction bases left unmatched: 5. The CDR3 runs 13 residues. The CDR3 region is CASNKGADTEAFF. The DNA for the CDR3 is TGTGCCAGCAATAAGGGGGCGGACACTGAAGCTTTCTTT.

This clonotype was observed a few times. The chain carries TRBV20-1 and TRBJ2-7; 9 bases are shared with TRBD1. This CDR3 has 15 residues. Germline V gene sequence: CDR1 DFQATT, CDR2 SNEGSKA (reference sequence). Losses at the gene ends were 4 bases for V and 2 bases for J; bases not matched to a gene: 9. The DNA of the CDR3 is TGCAGTGCTATTTCCGGGACAGGGATTCCCTACGAGCAGTACTTC. It codes for CSAISGTGIPYEQYF.

V usage is TRBV9 and J usage is TRBJ2-1; TRBD1 is a possible D gene (6 bases). Trimming took off 0 bases at V and 3 bases at J, with 10 bases between the two ends. Germline values: CDR1 SGDLS, CDR2 YYNGEE. This CDR3 region has 15 residues. CDR3 nucleotides: TGTGCCAGCAGCGTAGTGAGCAGGGGCTACAATGAGCAGTTCTTC. Protein: CASSVVSRGYNEQFF.

The chain links TRBV20-1 to TRBJ1-1; D remains unclear. Germline lookup yields CDR1 DFQATT and CDR2 SNEGSKA (reference sequence). V was clipped by 6 bases and J by 7 bases, with 12 bases between them. This CDR3 has 11 residues. In DNA form, the CDR3 reads TGCAGTGCGGCGAGGGAGGTTGAAGCTTTCTTT. It yields the protein CSAAREVEAFF.

The table lists this clonotype with a few counts. This chain uses TRBV12-3 or TRBV12-4 with TRBJ1-5, with no clear D. The V gene lost 3 bases and the J gene lost 7 bases, with 16 bases spanning the gap. This CDR3 comprises 15 residues. Written as DNA, the CDR3 is TGTGCCAGCAGTTTTAAGTGGGGAACTTACCAGCCCCAGCATTTT. Translation gives CASSFKWGTYQPQHF.

This chain links TRBV20-1 with TRBJ1-5; 7 bases agree with TRBD1. Germline values: CDR1 DFQATT, CDR2 SNEGSKA (reference sequence). The CDR3 sequence is 12 residues long. CDR3 in amino acids: CSGRRGDQPQHF. The CDR3 bases are TGCAGCGGCCGCAGGGGGGATCAGCCCCAGCATTTT.

The V gene is TRBV24-1, the J gene TRBJ2-1; 7 bases are shared with TRBD2. Germline CDR1 is KGHDR and CDR2 is SFDVKD. Trimming took 3 bases from V and 7 from J; bases not matched to a gene: 2. This CDR3 contains 13 residues. The CDR3 here is CATSDMGGNEQFF. CDR3 DNA: TGTGCCACCAGTGATATGGGAGGGAATGAGCAGTTCTTC.

There are many counts of this clonotype. The chain joins TRBV6-1 to TRBJ2-1; 9 bases line up with TRBD2. Germline CDR1 MNHNS, CDR2 SASEGT. Losses at the gene ends were 0 bases for V and 9 bases for J; bases not matched to a gene: 9. The length of the CDR3 is 16 residues. CDR3: CASSEAWRGGRGEQFF. CDR3 bases: TGTGCCAGCAGTGAAGCGTGGCGGGGGGGCCGGGGTGAGCAGTTCTTC.

This sequence joins TRBV27 and TRBJ2-7; TRBD1 agrees at 8 bases. This CDR3 is built from 13 residues. Trimming at V came to 8 bases and at J to 4 bases, leaving 7 bases not matched to a gene. Germline V gene sequence: CDR1 MNHEY, CDR2 SMNVEV (reference sequence). The CDR3 spells CASHGQGDYEQYF. The CDR3, as DNA: TGTGCCAGCCATGGACAGGGCGATTACGAGCAGTACTTC.

This clonotype was recorded a few times. V and J are TRBV5-5 and TRBJ1-5; D gene uncertain. This CDR3 has 14 residues. The V gene's germline CDR1 is SGHKS and CDR2 YYEKEE (reference sequence). Trimming took 0 bases from V and 9 from J, leaving 13 bases between them. CDR3 DNA: TGTGCCAGCAGCTTGGAGGTGGGCAGAGGGCCCCAGCATTTT. Translation gives CASSLEVGRGPQHF.

The chain recombines TRBV7-3 with TRBJ2-6; TRBD1 is a possible D gene (6 bases). Germline CDR1 is SGHTA and CDR2 is FQGTGA. The V gene lost 4 bases and the J gene lost 4 bases, with 8 bases spanning the gap. CDR3 length: 14 residues. The CDR3 region is CASSSGVGANVLTF. The CDR3 region has the DNA TGTGCCAGCAGCTCAGGGGTCGGGGCCAACGTCCTGACTTTC.

The V call is TRBV21-1, the J call TRBJ1-5; no DNA check was done on the table's D call, TRBD1. TRBV21-1 is termed a pseudogene. The CDR3 runs to 15 residues. CDR3 nucleotide sequence: TGTGCCAGCAGGGAACCCACAGGGAGCAATCAGCCCCAGCATTTT. Protein: CASREPTGSNQPQHF.

The chain's CDR3 is CASSIATGGIQPQHF. Here the CDR3 DNA reads TGTGCCAGTAGTATAGCGACAGGGGGCATTCAGCCCCAGCATTTT. This rearrangement joins TRBV19 to TRBJ1-5; 10 nucleotides align to TRBD1. CDR1 is LNHDA, CDR2 SQIVND, per germline (reference sequence). Trimming took 1 base from V and 6 from J; bases not matched to a gene: 3. This CDR3 contains 15 residues.

The rearrangement joins TRBV9 to TRBJ1-1; D gene uncertain. V was cut by 6 bases and J by 4 bases, with 22 bases left in between. The CDR3 has 16 residues. The germline V gene has CDR1 SGDLS and CDR2 YYNGEE. CDR3 DNA sequence: TGTGCCAGCACCCCCCCTGCCGGGCGGGATGGCACTGAAGCTTTCTTT. It codes for CASTPPAGRDGTEAFF.

This clonotype was observed a handful of times. The rearrangement joins TRBV7-9 to TRBJ1-1, with 10 nucleotides matching TRBD1. The V segment lost 5 bases and the J segment 4 bases; nucleotides outside the gene matches: 7. Germline V gives CDR1 SEHNR, CDR2 FQNEAQ (reference sequence). The CDR3 runs to 15 residues. The CDR3: CASSKTGGRITEAFF. CDR3 DNA sequence: TGTGCCAGCAGCAAGACAGGGGGCCGGATCACTGAAGCTTTCTTT.

The gene calls are TRBV7-9 and TRBJ2-1; D call uncertain. Germline V gene lookup returns CDR1 SEHNR and CDR2 FQNEAQ (reference sequence). V dropped 4 bases and J dropped 0 bases, with 10 bases sitting between them. The CDR3 has 15 residues. The CDR3 loop is CASSSDVSSYNEQFF. The CDR3 DNA sequence: TGTGCCAGCAGCTCCGACGTAAGCTCCTACAATGAGCAGTTCTTC. Looking up the rest from reference TRBV7-9 and TRBJ2-1 gives the full variable domain: DTGVSQNPRHKITKRGQNVTFRCDPISEHNRLYWYRQTLGQGPEFLTYFQNEAQLEKSRLLSDRFSAERPKGSFSTLEIQRTEQGDSAMYLCASSSDVSSYNEQFFGPGTRLTVL.

The chain has TRBV12-3 or TRBV12-4 and TRBJ2-5, with D unresolved. The CDR3 runs 12 residues. Trimming cost V 3 bases and J 7 bases, with 9 bases left between them. The CDR3 nucleotides read TGTGCCAGCAGTTTCAGGAAAGGGACCCAGTACTTC. This gives the protein CASSFRKGTQYF.

The chain couples TRBV29-1 to TRBJ1-1; D is possibly TRBD1 (6 bases). Between the trimmed V and J ends, which lost 7 bases and 0 bases, there was a span of 9 bases. Per the germline V gene, CDR1 is SQVTM and CDR2 is ANQGSEA. CDR3 size: 12 residues. The CDR3 nucleotides read TGCAGCGCGGACAGTTTGAACACTGAAGCTTTCTTT. Its protein is CSADSLNTEAFF.

This clonotype has only a few counts. The rearrangement links TRBV3-1 to TRBJ1-2; D possibly corresponds to TRBD1 (5 bases). V lost 0 bases and J lost 4, with 9 bases in between. The CDR3 consists of 14 residues. CDR1 and CDR2 (germline): LGHDT, YNNKEL (reference sequence). The DNA for the CDR3 is TGTGCCAGCAGCCAAGAAAGGGGCCTCTATGGCTACACCTTC. Its translation is CASSQERGLYGYTF.

This clonotype was seen a few times. The chain uses TRBV2 and TRBJ2-3; D unresolved. CDR3 length: 16 amino acids. Germline CDR1 SNHLY, CDR2 FYNNEI. The V end was cut by 2 bases, the J end by 6 bases, with 18 bases between. The CDR3 loop is CASSERVWSKGDTQYF. Written as DNA, the CDR3 is TGTGCCAGCAGTGAAAGGGTCTGGTCAAAAGGGGATACGCAGTATTTT.